The 9 T cell receptor beta chains below were found in one sample sequenced in a study of blood T cells in healthy people across ages. Combining a sample-barcoded 5' primer with a J-beta primer mix, a second PCR ran for 7 to 11 cycles. TCRdb passed the 5' RACE reads through MiXCR, listing each CDR3 protein once. The sample has just over 800,000 distinct CDR3 sequences, under 80% seen once; the top ten hold about 30%. Sequenced sample: blood. These receptors were obtained from a man aged 25-40 years in good health.

The V and J genes are TRBV6-2 or TRBV6-3 and TRBJ1-5; D remains unclear. Germline V gene sequence: CDR1 MNHEY, CDR2 SVGEGT. The V end lost 7 bases, the J end lost 2 bases, and 6 bases lay between the germline ends. CDR3 length: 12 residues. The CDR3 sequence is CASNQGNQPQHF. The DNA for the CDR3 is TGTGCCAGCAATCAGGGCAATCAGCCCCAGCATTTT.

The table lists this clonotype with a few counts. The V call is TRBV10-3, the J call TRBJ2-2; 9 bases align to TRBD2. After removal of 10 bases from V and 6 bases from J, the junction contained 15 bases not matched to a gene. The CDR3 loop spans 16 amino acids. The germline CDR1 and CDR2 sequences are ENHRY and SYGVKD. The CDR3 spells CASNQEGLATPGELFF. The CDR3 region has the DNA TGTGCCAGCAACCAAGAGGGACTAGCCACGCCCGGGGAGCTGTTTTTT.

This chain uses TRBV4-3 with TRBJ2-7; D not certain. The CDR3 length is 18 residues. Between the trimmed V and J ends, which lost 1 base and 4 bases, there was a span of 23 bases. CDR1 and CDR2 (germline): LGHNA, YSLEER. CDR3 DNA: TGCGCCAGCAGCCAAGGCCGACTCGATCGAATTCGGGTATACGAGCAGTACTTC. Amino acids: CASSQGRLDRIRVYEQYF.

This clonotype was seen a handful of times. The chain couples TRBV5-1 to TRBJ2-1, with TRBD2 as a possible D gene (6 bases). Germline CDR1 reads SGHRS; CDR2 reads YFSETQ. This CDR3 contains 14 residues. The V and J ends lost 5 bases and 7 bases respectively, with 16 bases between them. The CDR3 here is CASRGGLSLNEQFF. The CDR3 DNA is TGCGCCAGCAGGGGGGGTTTATCGCTAAATGAGCAGTTCTTC.

In its sample, this clonotype was seen a few times. The chain has TRBV28 and TRBJ2-7, with 11 bases identical to TRBD1. There are 16 residues in the CDR3. The germline V gene encodes CDR1 MDHEN and CDR2 SYDVKM. J was trimmed by 3 bases and V by 6 bases; bases with no gene match: 10. The CDR3 reads CASSAIGTGGNYEQYF. The CDR3 bases are TGTGCCAGCAGCGCCATAGGGACAGGGGGAAACTACGAGCAGTACTTC.

This clonotype appeared many times. The CDR3 coding sequence is TGCGCCAGCAGCTTGGGGACAGGGGGTGCGAATGAGCAGTTCTTC. Its protein is CASSLGTGGANEQFF. The chain employs TRBV5-1 and TRBJ2-1; TRBD1 agrees at 10 bases. This CDR3 contains 15 residues. V shed 0 bases and J 7 bases; nucleotides not matched to a gene: 4. Looked up from germline, CDR1 is SGHRS and CDR2 is YFSETQ. Based on the CDR3 plus reference TRBV5-1 and TRBJ2-1, the full variable domain is KAGVTQTPRYLIKTRGQQVTLSCSPISGHRSVSWYQQTPGQGLQFLFEYFSETQRNKGNFPGRFSGRQFSNSRSEMNVSTLELGDSALYLCASSLGTGGANEQFFGPGTRLTVL.

Comment on this clonotype: At one end the junction does not follow the germline gene, possibly because of a read error. This chain links TRBV7-2 with TRBJ1-2; D perhaps matches TRBD1 (6 bases). The CDR3 totals 13 residues. From germline, CDR1 is SGHTA and CDR2 FQGNSA. This CDR3 reads CAGSIQGSDGHTF. The CDR3 DNA sequence: TGTGCCGGCAGCATTCAGGGGTCGGATGGCCACACCTTC.

The chain couples TRBV10-3 to TRBJ2-5; no reliable D call. The J call may be incorrect, as the DNA end agrees better with TRBJ2-7. The length of the CDR3 is 11 residues. Germline assignment: CDR1 ENHRY and CDR2 SYGVKD. The CDR3 spells CAIGKGNEQYF. In nucleotides, the CDR3 is TGTGCCATCGGAAAAGGTAACGAGCAGTACTTC.

The V and J genes are TRBV5-1 and TRBJ2-3; 9 positions agree with TRBD2. The J segment lost 6 bases and the V segment lost 2 bases, leaving 7 bases of the junction unmatched. Germline CDR1 and CDR2: SGHRS and YFSETQ. The CDR3 covers 15 residues. CDR3 loop: CASSLYSGGGDTQYF. Here the CDR3 DNA reads TGCGCCAGCAGCTTATATAGCGGGGGAGGCGATACGCAGTATTTT.